The rows below give T cell receptor beta chains drawn from one sample of a study of T cell changes during pregnancy in multiple sclerosis. The method was immunoSEQ multiplex PCR; TCRdb's version includes in-frame clones alone and lacks a portion of them. The sample shows about 57,000 clones, roughly 93% of them seen only once. The sample here was peripheral blood, taken after pregnancy. Every receptor here comes from a female donor with multiple sclerosis, enrolled in a pregnancy study. Both conserved end residues are part of each CDR3. D genes are given only for firm matches. Expanded clones are given a class, and other clones once, few, many or no size at all.

V,size,J,D,DNA,CDR3
TRBV6-4,.,TRBJ2-1,TRBD2,TGTGCCAGCAGTCCCGGGACTAGCGGGAACAATGAGCAGTTCTTC,CASSPGTSGNNEQFF
TRBV29-1,.,TRBJ2-3,TRBD1,TGCAGCGTGGTACAGGGGCCCTATGGGGGAGATACGCAGTATTTT,CSVVQGPYGGDTQYF
TRBV5-4,.,TRBJ2-1,TRBD2,TGTGCCAGCAGCGAACCACCGGGACTAGCAAATGAGCAGTTCTTC,CASSEPPGLANEQFF
TRBV29-1,.,TRBJ2-1,.,TGCAGCGTTGAATGGCGGGCGGGACATGAGCAGTTCTTC,CSVEWRAGHEQFF
TRBV7-2,.,TRBJ2-7,TRBD2,TGTGCCAGCAGCTTGGGACTAGCGGGAGGTTACGAGCAGTACTTC,CASSLGLAGGYEQYF
TRBV27,.,TRBJ2-6,TRBD2,TGTGCCAGCAGTTTACGTCTAGCGGGGATCTCTGGGGCCAACGTCCTGACTTTC,CASSLRLAGISGANVLTF
TRBV15,.,TRBJ1-2,.,TGTGCCACCAGCAGAGACCAGAATGCGGGGGCCCATGGCTACACCTTC,CATSRDQNAGAHGYTF
TRBV6-5,.,TRBJ1-1,.,TGTGCCAGCAGTTACTGGGGGGACAACACTGAAGCTTTCTTT,CASSYWGDNTEAFF
TRBV7-3,.,TRBJ2-5,.,TGTGCCAGCAGCTTAGCAGGGGCCGCCGAGACCCAGTACTTC,CASSLAGAAETQYF
TRBV9,.,TRBJ2-3,.,TGTGCCAGCAGCGTAGCAGGGGCGCAAAGCAATACGCAGTATTTT,CASSVAGAQSNTQYF
TRBV7-2,.,TRBJ1-2,.,TGTGCCAGCAGCCTTCAAGGGACTTTATATGGCTACACCTTC,CASSLQGTLYGYTF
TRBV7-2,.,TRBJ2-5,.,TGTGCCAGCAGCCTCAGCGGGCCGGGTATTAGGGTGGAGACCCAGTACTTC,CASSLSGPGIRVETQYF
TRBV4-2,.,TRBJ2-1,.,TGTGCCAGCAGCCAAGTACGGGTAACACAATATGAGCAGTTCTTC,CASSQVRVTQYEQFF
TRBV2,.,TRBJ2-7,TRBD1,TGTGCCAAGGGACAGCCAAGCAACGAGCAGTACTTC,CAKGQPSNEQYF
TRBV6-5,.,TRBJ1-3,.,TGTGCCAGCCGGGTCGGGATCGGCTCTGGAAACACCATATATTTT,CASRVGIGSGNTIYF
TRBV19,.,TRBJ1-1,TRBD1,TGTGCCAGTATTCTATCCCACAGGGGGAGCACTGAAGCTTTCTTT,CASILSHRGSTEAFF
TRBV28,once,TRBJ2-2,TRBD2,TGTGCCAGCAGTTTATCGAGCGGGAGAGCCGGGGAGCTGTTTTTT,CASSLSSGRAGELFF
TRBV9,.,TRBJ2-3,.,TGTGCCAGCAGCGTATCCAAGGGGTCGAACCCTCGAACCGTACGGTATTTT,CASSVSKGSNPRTVRYF
TRBV5-1,.,TRBJ2-7,TRBD1,TGCGCCAGCAAGATAGACAAAATCTACCGGGACAGGGGGTTAAAGAGCTCCTACGAGCAGTACTTC,CASKIDKIYRDRGLKSSYEQYF
TRBV7-9,.,TRBJ2-3,TRBD2,TGTGCCAGCAGCTTATATAGCGGGAGGGCCCCAGATACGCAGTATTTT,CASSLYSGRAPDTQYF
TRBV28,.,TRBJ2-1,TRBD2,TGTGCCAGCAGTAATCGACTAGCGGGAGGTAATGAGCAGTTCTTC,CASSNRLAGGNEQFF
TRBV7-2,.,TRBJ1-5,.,TGTGCCAGCAGCATAGACAGTAGCAATCAGCCCCAGCATTTT,CASSIDSSNQPQHF